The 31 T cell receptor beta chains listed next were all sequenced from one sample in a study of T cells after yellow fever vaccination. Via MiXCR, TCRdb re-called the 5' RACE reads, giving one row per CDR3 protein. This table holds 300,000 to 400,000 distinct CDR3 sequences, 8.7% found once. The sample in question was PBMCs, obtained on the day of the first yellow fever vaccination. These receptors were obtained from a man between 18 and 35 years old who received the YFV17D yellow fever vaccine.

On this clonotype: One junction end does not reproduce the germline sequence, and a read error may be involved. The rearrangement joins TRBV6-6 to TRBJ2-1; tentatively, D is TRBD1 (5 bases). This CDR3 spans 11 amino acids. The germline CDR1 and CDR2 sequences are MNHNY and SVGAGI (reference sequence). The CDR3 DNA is TGTGCCAGCACTTACAGGTCCCGGTGGTTCTTC. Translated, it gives CASTYRSRWFF.

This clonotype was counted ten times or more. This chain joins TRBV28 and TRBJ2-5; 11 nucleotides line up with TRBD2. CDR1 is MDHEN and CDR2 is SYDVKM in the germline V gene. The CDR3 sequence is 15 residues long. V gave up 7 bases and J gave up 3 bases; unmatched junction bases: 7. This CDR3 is CASTTLAGGEETQYF. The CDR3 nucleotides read TGTGCCAGCACCACATTAGCGGGGGGGGAAGAGACCCAGTACTTC.

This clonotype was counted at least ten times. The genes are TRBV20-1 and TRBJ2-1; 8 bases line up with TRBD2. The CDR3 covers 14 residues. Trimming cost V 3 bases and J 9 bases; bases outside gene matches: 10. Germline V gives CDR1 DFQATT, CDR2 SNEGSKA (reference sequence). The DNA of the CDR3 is TGCAGTGCTAGGGGACTAGGTGTTAGCTTTGAGCAGTTCTTC. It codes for CSARGLGVSFEQFF.

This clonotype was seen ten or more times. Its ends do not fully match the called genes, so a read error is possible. CDR3 sequence (DNA): TGCGCCAGCAGCTTGACAGGGGACTATGGCTACACCTTC. This translates into CASSLTGDYGYTF. The V call is TRBV7-3, the J call TRBJ1-2; 8 nucleotides match TRBD1. Germline V gene lookup returns CDR1 SGHTA and CDR2 FQGTGA. CDR3 size: 13 residues.

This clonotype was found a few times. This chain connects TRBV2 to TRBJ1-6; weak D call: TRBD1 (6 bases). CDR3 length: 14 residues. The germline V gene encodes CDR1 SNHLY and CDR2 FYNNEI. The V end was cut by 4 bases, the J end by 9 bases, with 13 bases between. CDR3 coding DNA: TGTGCCAGCAGTGGAGGACAGAAAAGTTCACCCCTCCACTTT. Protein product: CASSGGQKSSPLHF.

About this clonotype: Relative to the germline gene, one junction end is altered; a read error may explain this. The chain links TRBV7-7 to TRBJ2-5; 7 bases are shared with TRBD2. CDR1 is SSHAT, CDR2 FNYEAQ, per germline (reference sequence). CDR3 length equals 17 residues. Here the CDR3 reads CASSFGLADSMVETQYF. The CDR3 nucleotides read TGTGCTAGCAGCTTCGGCCTAGCGGACTCAATGGTGGAGACCCAGTACTTC.

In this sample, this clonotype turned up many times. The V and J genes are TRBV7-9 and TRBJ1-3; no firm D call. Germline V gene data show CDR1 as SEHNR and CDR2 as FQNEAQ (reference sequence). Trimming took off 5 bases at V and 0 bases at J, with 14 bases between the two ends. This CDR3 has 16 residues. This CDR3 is CASSKNKESSGNTIYF. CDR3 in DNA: TGTGCCAGCAGCAAGAACAAGGAGAGCTCTGGAAACACCATATATTTT.

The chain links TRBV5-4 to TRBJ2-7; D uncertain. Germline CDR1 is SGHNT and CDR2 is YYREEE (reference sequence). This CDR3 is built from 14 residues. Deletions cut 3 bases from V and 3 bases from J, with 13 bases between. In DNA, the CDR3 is TGTGCCAGCAGCTCATGGCCGAAAAACTACGAGCAGTACGTC. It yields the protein CASSSWPKNYEQYV.

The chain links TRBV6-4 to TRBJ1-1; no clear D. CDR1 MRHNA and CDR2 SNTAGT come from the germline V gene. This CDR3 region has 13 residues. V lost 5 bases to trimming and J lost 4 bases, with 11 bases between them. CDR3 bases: TGTGCCAGCAGTCGCCGGGGAGGCACTGAAGCTTTCTTT. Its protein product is CASSRRGGTEAFF.

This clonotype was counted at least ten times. In DNA, the CDR3 is TGCGCCAGCAGCCTAAGTCAGGGGGGAGGCGACACCGGGGAGCTGTTTTTT. Translation gives CASSLSQGGGDTGELFF. The J gene is TRBJ2-2, the V gene TRBV4-1; D perhaps matches TRBD1 (7 bases). This CDR3 has 17 amino acids. From germline, CDR1 is MGHRA and CDR2 YSYEKL. V gave up 4 bases and J gave up 3 bases, with 18 bases separating them.

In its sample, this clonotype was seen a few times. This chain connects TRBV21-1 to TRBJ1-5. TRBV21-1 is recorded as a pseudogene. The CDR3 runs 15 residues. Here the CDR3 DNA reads TGTGCCAGCAGCAAAGGAGGCACGGCGGATCGGCCCCAGCATTTT. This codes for CASSKGGTADRPQHF.

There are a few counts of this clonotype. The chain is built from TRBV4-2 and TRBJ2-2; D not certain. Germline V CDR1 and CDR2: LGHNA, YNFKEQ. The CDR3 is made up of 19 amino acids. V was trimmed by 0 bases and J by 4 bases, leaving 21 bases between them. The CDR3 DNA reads TGTGCCAGCAGCCAAGAGAAAGACCTGGTTTGGGGATTCACCGGGGAGCTGTTTTTT. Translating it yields CASSQEKDLVWGFTGELFF.

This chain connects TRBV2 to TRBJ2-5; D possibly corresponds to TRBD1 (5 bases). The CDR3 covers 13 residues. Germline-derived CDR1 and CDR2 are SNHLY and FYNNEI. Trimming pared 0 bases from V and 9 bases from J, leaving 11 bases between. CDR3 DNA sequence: TGTGCCAGCAGTGAAGCGCACAGGTCCGCCCAGTACTTC. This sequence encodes CASSEAHRSAQYF. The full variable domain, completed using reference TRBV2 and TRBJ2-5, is EPEVTQTPSHQVTQMGQEVILRCVPISNHLYFYWYRQILGQKVEFLVSFYNNEISEKSEIFDDQFSVERPDGSNFTLKIRSTKLEDSAMYFCASSEAHRSAQYFGPGTRLLVL.

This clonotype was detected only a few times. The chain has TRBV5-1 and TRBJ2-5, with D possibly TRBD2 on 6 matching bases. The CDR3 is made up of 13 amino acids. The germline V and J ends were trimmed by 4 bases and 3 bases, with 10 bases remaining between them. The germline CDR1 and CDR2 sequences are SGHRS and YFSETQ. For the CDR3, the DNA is TGCGCCAGCAGCCGGGGACTGGAAGAGACCCAGTACTTC. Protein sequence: CASSRGLEETQYF.

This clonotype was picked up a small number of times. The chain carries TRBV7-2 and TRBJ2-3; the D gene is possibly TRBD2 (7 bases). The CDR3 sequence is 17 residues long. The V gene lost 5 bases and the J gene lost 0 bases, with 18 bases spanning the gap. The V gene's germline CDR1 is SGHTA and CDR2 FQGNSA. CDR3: CASSPSHRGASTDTQYF. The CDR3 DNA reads TGTGCCAGCAGCCCCAGCCACCGGGGGGCGAGCACAGATACGCAGTATTTT. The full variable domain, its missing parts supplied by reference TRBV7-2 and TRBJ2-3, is GAGVSQSPSNKVTEKGKDVELRCDPISGHTALYWYRQSLGQGLEFLIYFQGNSAPDKSGLPSDRFSAERTGGSVSTLTIQRTQQEDSAVYLCASSPSHRGASTDTQYFGPGTRLTVL.

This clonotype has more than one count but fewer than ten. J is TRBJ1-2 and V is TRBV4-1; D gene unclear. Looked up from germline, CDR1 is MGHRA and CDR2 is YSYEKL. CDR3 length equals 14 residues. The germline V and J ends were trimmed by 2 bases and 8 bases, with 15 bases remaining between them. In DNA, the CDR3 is TGCGCCAGCAGCCAACTGACATCCCGCCCGGGCTACACCTTC. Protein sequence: CASSQLTSRPGYTF.

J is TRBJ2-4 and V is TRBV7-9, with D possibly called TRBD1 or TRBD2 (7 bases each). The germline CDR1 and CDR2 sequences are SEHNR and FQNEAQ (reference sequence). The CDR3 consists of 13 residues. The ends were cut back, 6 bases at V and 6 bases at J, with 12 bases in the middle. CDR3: CASRSGGGNIQYF. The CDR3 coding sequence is TGTGCCAGCAGATCAGGGGGGGGAAACATTCAGTACTTC.

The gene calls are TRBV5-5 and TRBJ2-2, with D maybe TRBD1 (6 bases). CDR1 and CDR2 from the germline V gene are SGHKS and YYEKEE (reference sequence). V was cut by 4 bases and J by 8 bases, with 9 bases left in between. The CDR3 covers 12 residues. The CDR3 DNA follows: TGTGCCAGCAGCAACAGGGTGGGGGAGCTGTTTTTT. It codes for CASSNRVGELFF.

The CDR3 nucleotides read TGTGCCAGTAGCCAGGGACTAGCGGGGTATCGGGATACGCAGTATTTT. Translating it yields CASSQGLAGYRDTQYF. The V and J genes are TRBV19 and TRBJ2-3; 13 nucleotides match TRBD2. This CDR3 has 16 amino acids. Germline loops: CDR1 LNHDA, CDR2 SQIVND (reference sequence). The V and J ends lost 6 bases and 6 bases, in that order; junction bases with no gene match: 9.

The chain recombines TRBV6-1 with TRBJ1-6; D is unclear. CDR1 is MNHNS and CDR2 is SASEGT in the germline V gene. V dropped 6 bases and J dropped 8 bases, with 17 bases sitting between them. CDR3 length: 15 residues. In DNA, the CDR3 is TGTGCCAGCAGGACATGGATCCCCCGAGATTCACCCCTCCACTTT. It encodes CASRTWIPRDSPLHF.

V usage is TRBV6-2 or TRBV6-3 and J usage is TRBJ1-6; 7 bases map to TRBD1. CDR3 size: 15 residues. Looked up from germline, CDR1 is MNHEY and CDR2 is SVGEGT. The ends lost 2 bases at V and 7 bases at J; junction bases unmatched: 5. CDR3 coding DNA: TGTGCCAGCAGTTACCTGACGGACAGGAATTCACCCCTCCACTTT. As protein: CASSYLTDRNSPLHF.

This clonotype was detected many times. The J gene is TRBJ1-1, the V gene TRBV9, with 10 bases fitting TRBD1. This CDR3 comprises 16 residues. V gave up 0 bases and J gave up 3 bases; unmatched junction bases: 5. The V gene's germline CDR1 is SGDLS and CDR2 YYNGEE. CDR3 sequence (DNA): TGTGCCAGCAGCGTAGAGGACAGGGGGTGGGACACTGAAGCTTTCTTT. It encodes CASSVEDRGWDTEAFF.

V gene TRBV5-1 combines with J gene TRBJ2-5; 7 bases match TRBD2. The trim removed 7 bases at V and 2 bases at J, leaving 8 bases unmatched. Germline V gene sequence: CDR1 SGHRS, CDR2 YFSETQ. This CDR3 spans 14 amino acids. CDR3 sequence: CASGPTGGQETQYF. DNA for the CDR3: TGCGCCAGCGGACCGACGGGAGGACAAGAGACCCAGTACTTC.

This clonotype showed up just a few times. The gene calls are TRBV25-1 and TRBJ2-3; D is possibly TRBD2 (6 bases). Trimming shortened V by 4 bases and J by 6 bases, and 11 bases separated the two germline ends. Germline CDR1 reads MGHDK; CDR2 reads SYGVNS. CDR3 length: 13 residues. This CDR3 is CASSAFTSDTQYF. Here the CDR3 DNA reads TGTGCCAGCAGTGCCTTTACTAGCGATACGCAGTATTTT.

DNA for the CDR3: TGTGCCAGCTTTAGTCAGGGGAGCTCCTACAATGAGCAGTTCTTC. Encoded protein: CASFSQGSSYNEQFF. The gene calls are TRBV6-1 and TRBJ2-1, with D possibly matching TRBD1 (6 bases). CDR3 length: 15 amino acids. The V and J ends lost 8 bases and 0 bases respectively, with 14 bases between them. Germline V CDR1 and CDR2: MNHNS, SASEGT.

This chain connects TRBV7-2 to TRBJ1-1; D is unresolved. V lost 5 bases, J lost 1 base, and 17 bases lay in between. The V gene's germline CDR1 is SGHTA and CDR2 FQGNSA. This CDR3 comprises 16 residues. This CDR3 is CASSPSPIPPNTEAFF. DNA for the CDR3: TGTGCCAGCAGCCCCTCCCCAATTCCTCCGAACACTGAAGCTTTCTTT.

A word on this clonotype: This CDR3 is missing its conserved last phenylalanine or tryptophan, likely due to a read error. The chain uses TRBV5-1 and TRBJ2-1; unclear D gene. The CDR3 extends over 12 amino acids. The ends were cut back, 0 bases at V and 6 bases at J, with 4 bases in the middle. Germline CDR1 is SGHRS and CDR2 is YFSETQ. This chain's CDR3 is CASSLVANEQFS. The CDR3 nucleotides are TGCGCCAGCAGCTTGGTTGCCAATGAGCAGTTCTCC.

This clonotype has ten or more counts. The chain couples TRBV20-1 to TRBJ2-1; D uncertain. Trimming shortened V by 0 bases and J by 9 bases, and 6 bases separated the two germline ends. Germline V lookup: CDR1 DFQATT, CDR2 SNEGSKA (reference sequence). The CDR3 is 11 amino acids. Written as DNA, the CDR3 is TGCAGTGCTAGAGATTGGGCTGAGCAGTTCTTC. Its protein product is CSARDWAEQFF.

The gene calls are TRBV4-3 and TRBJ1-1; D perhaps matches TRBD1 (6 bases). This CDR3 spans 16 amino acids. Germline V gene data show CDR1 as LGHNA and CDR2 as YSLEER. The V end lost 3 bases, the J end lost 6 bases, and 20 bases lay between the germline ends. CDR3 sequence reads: CASSQDPTGLFPEAFF. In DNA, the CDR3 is TGCGCCAGCAGCCAGGACCCTACAGGGCTATTCCCTGAAGCTTTCTTT.

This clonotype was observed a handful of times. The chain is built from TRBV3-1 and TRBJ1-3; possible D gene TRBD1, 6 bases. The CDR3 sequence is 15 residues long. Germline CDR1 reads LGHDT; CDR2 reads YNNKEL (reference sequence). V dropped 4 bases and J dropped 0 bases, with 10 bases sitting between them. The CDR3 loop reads CASSPWTDSGNTIYF. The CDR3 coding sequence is TGTGCCAGCAGCCCCTGGACAGACTCTGGAAACACCATATATTTT.

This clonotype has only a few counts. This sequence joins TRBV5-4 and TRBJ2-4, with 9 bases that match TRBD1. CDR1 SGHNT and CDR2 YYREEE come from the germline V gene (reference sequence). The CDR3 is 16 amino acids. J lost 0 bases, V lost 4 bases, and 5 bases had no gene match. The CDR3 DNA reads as TGTGCCAGCAGCGGACAGGGGACCCTAGCCAAAAACATTCAGTACTTC. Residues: CASSGQGTLAKNIQYF.